The 21 T cell receptor beta chains listed next were all sequenced from one sample in a study of blood T cell repertoires in COVID-19. Clones were sequenced by immunoSEQ multiplex PCR, and TCRdb holds only the in-frame ones, with some missing. This table holds roughly 200,000 clones, about four fifths found once. Sequenced: peripheral blood. These receptor sequences come from a man in his sixties with acute or convalescent COVID-19.

This chain links TRBV12-5 with TRBJ2-3; D is unresolved. This CDR3 contains 12 residues. Trimming took 2 bases from V and 5 from J, leaving 5 bases between them. In germline, CDR1 is LGHNT, CDR2 FRNRAP. CDR3: CASGLRGDTQYF. The CDR3 DNA reads as TGTGCTAGTGGTTTGCGCGGAGATACGCAGTATTTT.

The chain recombines TRBV6-1 with TRBJ1-5; possible D gene TRBD1, 5 bases. V was clipped by 1 base and J by 0 bases, with 7 bases between them. The V gene's germline CDR1 is MNHNS and CDR2 SASEGT. The CDR3 has 15 amino acids. In DNA form, the CDR3 reads TGTGCCAGCAGTGAAGGGACAATTAGCAATCAGCCCCAGCATTTT. Amino acid sequence: CASSEGTISNQPQHF.

This chain links TRBV5-6 with TRBJ1-3, with TRBD1 as a possible D gene (5 bases). Trimming left V 5 bases short and J 0 bases short, with 9 bases between. Germline assignment: CDR1 SGHDT and CDR2 YYEEEE. The CDR3 has 14 amino acids. The CDR3: CASSPDNSGNTIYF. CDR3 sequence (DNA): TGTGCCAGCAGTCCGGACAACTCTGGAAACACCATATATTTT.

This clone was seen a few times. The chain employs TRBV30 and TRBJ2-7, with 9 bases matching TRBD2. V shed 0 bases, J shed 4 bases, and the junction held 22 bases outside the gene matches. Germline assignment: CDR1 GTSNPN and CDR2 SVGIG (reference sequence). This CDR3 comprises 20 residues. The DNA of the CDR3 is TGTGCCTGGAGTGTAACTAGTCTCAGGACTAGCGACGCGGGGAGATACGAGCAGTACTTC. This encodes CAWSVTSLRTSDAGRYEQYF.

The genes are TRBV7-9 and TRBJ2-1; 8 bases map to TRBD1. Germline V gene sequence: CDR1 SEHNR, CDR2 FQNEAQ (reference sequence). V was pared by 2 bases and J by 2 bases, with 5 bases of the junction left unmatched. This CDR3 comprises 16 residues. Written as DNA, the CDR3 is TGTGCCAGCAGCTTATTTACAGGGGGAACCTACAATGAGCAGTTCTTC. It is translated as CASSLFTGGTYNEQFF.

This clone has a single count. The CDR3 loop is CASSLASSGGAQNIQYF. CDR3 in DNA: TGCGCCAGCAGCTTGGCGTCTAGCGGGGGGGCCCAAAACATTCAGTACTTC. The V and J genes are TRBV5-1 and TRBJ2-4, with TRBD2 identical over 12 bases. From germline, CDR1 is SGHRS and CDR2 YFSETQ. The CDR3 runs 17 residues. With 0 bases clipped from V and 5 bases from J, the junction kept 6 bases outside the gene matches.

CDR3 in DNA: TGTGCCAGCTTGGGTTGTGGGGGCGAATGGGATGAAGCTTTCTTT. It is translated as CASLGCGGEWDEAFF. The chain couples TRBV3-1 (or the pseudogene TRBV3-2) to TRBJ1-1, with D possibly matching TRBD1 (6 bases). The CDR3 totals 15 residues. The V end was cut by 8 bases, the J end by 7 bases, with 23 bases between. Germline CDR1 is LGHDT and CDR2 is YNNKEL (reference sequence).

The CDR3 protein is CASSLGTPFSGNTIYF. The CDR3 DNA follows: TGTGCCAGCAGCTTAGGGACACCCTTCTCTGGAAACACCATATATTTT. The V and J genes are TRBV11-3 and TRBJ1-3; D may be TRBD1 (5 bases). V was cut by 1 base and J by 0 bases, with 10 bases left in between. CDR1 and CDR2 (germline): SGHNT, YENEEA. The CDR3 sequence is 16 residues long.

This clone was found once. This chain joins TRBV9 and TRBJ2-1; 7 bases agree with TRBD2. In germline, CDR1 is SGDLS, CDR2 YYNGEE. The CDR3 has 14 amino acids. V was pared by 0 bases and J by 5 bases, with 2 bases of the junction left unmatched. The CDR3 DNA is TGTGCCAGCAGCGTAGTGGGGGGGAACAATGAGCAGTTCTTC. It specifies CASSVVGGNNEQFF.

The sample holds one count of this clone. J is TRBJ1-5 and V is TRBV5-3; D call uncertain. Being an ORF, TRBV5-3 has a function that is uncertain. This CDR3 is built from 15 residues. The V and J ends lost 0 bases and 4 bases respectively, with 11 bases between them. The CDR3 reads CARSLVPRRNQPQHF. Written as DNA, the CDR3 is TGTGCCAGAAGCTTGGTACCAAGGAGGAATCAGCCCCAGCATTTT.

This chain uses TRBV13 with TRBJ2-1; maybe TRBD2 (5 bases). The CDR3 covers 15 residues. Trimming removed 2 bases at V and 8 bases at J, with 16 bases between. The germline V gene encodes CDR1 PRHDT and CDR2 FYEKMQ (reference sequence). The CDR3 is CASSLWSGGRHEQFF. The CDR3 DNA reads TGTGCCAGCAGCTTATGGAGCGGAGGTCGCCATGAGCAGTTCTTC. Looking up the rest from reference TRBV13 and TRBJ2-1 gives the full variable domain: AAGVIQSPRHLIKEKRETATLKCYPIPRHDTVYWYQQGPGQDPQFLISFYEKMQSDKGSIPDRFSAQQFSDYHSELNMSSLELGDSALYFCASSLWSGGRHEQFFGPGTRLTVL.

The sample holds a few counts of this clone. The V call is TRBV10-3, the J call TRBJ1-2; TRBD1 is a possible D gene (6 bases). The germline V and J ends were trimmed by 4 bases and 9 bases, with 18 bases remaining between them. The V gene's germline CDR1 is ENHRY and CDR2 SYGVKD. The CDR3 is 14 residues long. CDR3 coding DNA: TGTGCCATCAGTGTTAGCACAGGACAGTATCGCTACACCTTC. It translates to CAISVSTGQYRYTF.

The chain carries TRBV30 and TRBJ2-7; no clear D gene. V was pared by 0 bases and J by 4 bases, with 4 bases between. This CDR3 contains 11 residues. Germline CDR1 reads GTSNPN; CDR2 reads SVGIG (reference sequence). The DNA for the CDR3 is TGTGCCTGGAGTGTACATTACGAGCAGTACTTC. This translates into CAWSVHYEQYF.

The rearrangement links TRBV19 to TRBJ2-1; 9 bases fit TRBD2. Trimming at V came to 3 bases and at J to 6 bases, leaving 6 bases not matched to a gene. This CDR3 is 15 amino acids long. Germline values: CDR1 LNHDA, CDR2 SQIVND (reference sequence). The CDR3, as DNA: TGTGCCAGTAGTATCGGCGCGGGAGGGGGCAATGAGCAGTTCTTC. It codes for CASSIGAGGGNEQFF.

This clone has just a few counts. The chain is built from TRBV29-1 and TRBJ1-5; D uncertain. CDR1 is SQVTM, CDR2 ANQGSEA, per germline. Trimming removed 4 bases at V and 2 bases at J, with 6 bases between. This CDR3 is 12 amino acids long. The CDR3 region is CSVGARNQPQHF. The CDR3, as DNA: TGCAGCGTTGGGGCACGCAATCAGCCCCAGCATTTT.

The rearrangement uses TRBV6-2 or TRBV6-3 and TRBJ1-1; TRBD1 agrees at 7 bases. CDR1 is MNHEY, CDR2 SVGEGT, per germline. The CDR3 runs 17 residues. The junction had 9 bases not matched to a gene; V was cut back by 2 bases and J by 0 bases. The CDR3 nucleotides are TGTGCCAGCAGTTACCGCCCGGCCAGGGGGATGAACACTGAAGCTTTCTTT. Protein sequence: CASSYRPARGMNTEAFF.

V and J are TRBV2 and TRBJ1-6, with TRBD1 identical over 7 bases. The CDR3 is made up of 15 amino acids. The germline gives CDR1 SNHLY, CDR2 FYNNEI. The ends lost 6 bases at V and 5 bases at J; junction bases unmatched: 7. The CDR3 DNA follows: TGTGCCAGCAGAATAGGGACAGCGGATAATTCACCCCTCCACTTT. Amino acids: CASRIGTADNSPLHF.

This clone was observed a single time. CDR3 in DNA: TGCGCCAGCAGCTTGGATCCAGCGGTTGGAAGCACAGATACGCAGTATTTT. Amino acid sequence: CASSLDPAVGSTDTQYF. V usage is TRBV5-1 and J usage is TRBJ2-3, with a weak D call TRBD2 (5 bases). The CDR3 has 17 residues. The germline V and J ends were trimmed by 0 bases and 0 bases, with 14 bases remaining between them. Per the germline V gene, CDR1 is SGHRS and CDR2 is YFSETQ.

V gene TRBV18 combines with J gene TRBJ1-4; D gene ambiguous. Trimming removed 3 bases at V and 6 bases at J, with 14 bases between. The CDR3 is 15 residues long. Looked up from germline, CDR1 is KGHSH and CDR2 is LQKENI. CDR3 sequence: CASSPNSPTDEKLFF. The CDR3 bases are TGTGCCAGCTCACCTAATTCGCCCACAGATGAAAAACTGTTTTTT.

This clone was seen once. This chain connects TRBV28 to TRBJ1-2; D is unclear. The V end was cut by 2 bases, the J end by 7 bases, with 11 bases between. Germline CDR1 is MDHEN and CDR2 is SYDVKM. This CDR3 has 13 amino acids. The CDR3 DNA follows: TGTGCCAGCAGTTTAGGGCAGGCGCGTGGCTACACCTTC. It translates to CASSLGQARGYTF.

The chain joins TRBV9 to TRBJ1-1; D gene uncertain. CDR3 length equals 17 residues. V was cut by 0 bases and J by 0 bases, with 15 bases left in between. From germline, CDR1 is SGDLS and CDR2 YYNGEE. The CDR3 region is CASSVVERPSMNTEAFF. In DNA, the CDR3 is TGTGCCAGCAGCGTAGTGGAGCGACCCTCAATGAACACTGAAGCTTTCTTT.